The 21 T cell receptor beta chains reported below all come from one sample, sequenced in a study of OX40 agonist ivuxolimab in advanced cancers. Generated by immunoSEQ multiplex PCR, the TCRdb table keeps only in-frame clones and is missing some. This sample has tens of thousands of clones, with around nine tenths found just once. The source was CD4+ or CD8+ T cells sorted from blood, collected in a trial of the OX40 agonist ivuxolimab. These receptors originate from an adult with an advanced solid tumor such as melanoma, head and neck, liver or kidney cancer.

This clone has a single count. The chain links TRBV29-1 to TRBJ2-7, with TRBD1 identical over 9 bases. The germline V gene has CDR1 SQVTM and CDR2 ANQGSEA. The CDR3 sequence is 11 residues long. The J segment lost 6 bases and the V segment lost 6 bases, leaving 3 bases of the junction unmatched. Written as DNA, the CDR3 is TGCAGCGTCGGGACAGGGCGCGAGCAGTACTTC. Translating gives CSVGTGREQYF.

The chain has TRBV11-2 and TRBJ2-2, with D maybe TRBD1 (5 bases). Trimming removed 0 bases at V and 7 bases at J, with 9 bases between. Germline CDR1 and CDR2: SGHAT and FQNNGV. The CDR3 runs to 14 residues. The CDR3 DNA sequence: TGTGCCAGCAGCTTAGATGGGGCGGTCGGGGAGCTGTTTTTT. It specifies CASSLDGAVGELFF.

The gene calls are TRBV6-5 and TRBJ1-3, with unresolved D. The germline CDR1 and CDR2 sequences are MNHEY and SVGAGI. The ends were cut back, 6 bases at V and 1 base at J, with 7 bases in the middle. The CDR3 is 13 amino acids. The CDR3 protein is CASSMTSGNTIYF. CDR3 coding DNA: TGTGCCAGCAGCATGACTTCTGGAAACACCATATATTTT.

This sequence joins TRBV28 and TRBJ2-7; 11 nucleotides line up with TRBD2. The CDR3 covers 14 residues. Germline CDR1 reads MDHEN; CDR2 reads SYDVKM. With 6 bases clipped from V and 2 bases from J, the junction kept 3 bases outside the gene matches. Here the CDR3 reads CASRGTSGAYEQYF. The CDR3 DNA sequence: TGTGCCAGCAGGGGGACTAGCGGCGCCTACGAGCAGTACTTC.

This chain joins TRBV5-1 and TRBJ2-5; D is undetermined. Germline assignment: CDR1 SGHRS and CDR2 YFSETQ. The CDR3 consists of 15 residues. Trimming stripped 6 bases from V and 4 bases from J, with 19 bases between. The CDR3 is CASNPNSSPGETQYF. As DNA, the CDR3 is TGCGCCAGCAACCCGAACAGCTCACCGGGAGAGACCCAGTACTTC.

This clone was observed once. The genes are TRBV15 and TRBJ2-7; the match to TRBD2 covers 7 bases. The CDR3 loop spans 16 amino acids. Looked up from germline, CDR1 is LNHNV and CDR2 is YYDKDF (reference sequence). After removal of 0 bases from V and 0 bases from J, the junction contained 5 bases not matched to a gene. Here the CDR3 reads CATSRDRTSASYEQYF. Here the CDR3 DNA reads TGTGCCACCAGCAGAGATCGAACTAGCGCCTCCTACGAGCAGTACTTC.

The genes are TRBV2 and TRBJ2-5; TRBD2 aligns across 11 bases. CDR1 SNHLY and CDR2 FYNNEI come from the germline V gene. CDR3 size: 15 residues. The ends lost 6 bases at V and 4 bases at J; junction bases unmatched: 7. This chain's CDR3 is CASRPLAGGRETQYF. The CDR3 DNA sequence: TGTGCCAGCAGGCCATTAGCGGGAGGGCGAGAGACCCAGTACTTC. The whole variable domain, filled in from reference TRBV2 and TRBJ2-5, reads EPEVTQTPSHQVTQMGQEVILRCVPISNHLYFYWYRQILGQKVEFLVSFYNNEISEKSEIFDDQFSVERPDGSNFTLKIRSTKLEDSAMYFCASRPLAGGRETQYFGPGTRLLVL.

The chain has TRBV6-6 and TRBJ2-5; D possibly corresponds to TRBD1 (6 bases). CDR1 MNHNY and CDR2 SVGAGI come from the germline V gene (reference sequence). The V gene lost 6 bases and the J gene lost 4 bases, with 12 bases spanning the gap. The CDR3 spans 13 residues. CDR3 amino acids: CASRNRDTETQYF. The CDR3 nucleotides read TGTGCCAGCAGAAACCGGGACACAGAGACCCAGTACTTC.

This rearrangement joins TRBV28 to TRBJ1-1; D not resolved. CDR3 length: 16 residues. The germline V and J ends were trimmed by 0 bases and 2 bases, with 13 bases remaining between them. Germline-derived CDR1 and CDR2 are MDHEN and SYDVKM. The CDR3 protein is CASSLWQAGGNTEAFF. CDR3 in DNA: TGTGCCAGCAGTTTATGGCAGGCCGGAGGTAACACTGAAGCTTTCTTT.

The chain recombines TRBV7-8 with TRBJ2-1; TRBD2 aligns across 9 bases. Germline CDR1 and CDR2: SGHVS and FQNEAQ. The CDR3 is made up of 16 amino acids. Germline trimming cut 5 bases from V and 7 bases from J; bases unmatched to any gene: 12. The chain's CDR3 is CASSVDAGGGRNEQFF. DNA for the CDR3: TGTGCCAGCAGCGTAGATGCGGGAGGGGGCCGGAATGAGCAGTTCTTC.

This chain's CDR3 is CASSQGYSRTQYF. DNA of the CDR3: TGCGCCAGCAGCCAAGGATACTCCCGGACCCAGTACTTC. The chain combines TRBV4-1 with TRBJ2-5; D gene unclear. The CDR3 is made up of 13 amino acids. Trimming removed 1 base from V and 7 bases from J, with 10 bases in between. Germline CDR1 and CDR2: MGHRA and YSYEKL.

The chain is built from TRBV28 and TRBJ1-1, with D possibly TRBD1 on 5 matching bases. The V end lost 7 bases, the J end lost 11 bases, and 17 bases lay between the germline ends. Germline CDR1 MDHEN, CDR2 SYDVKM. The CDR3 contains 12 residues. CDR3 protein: CASTSFGGRAFF. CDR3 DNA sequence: TGTGCCAGCACCTCGTTTGGGGGAAGGGCTTTCTTT.

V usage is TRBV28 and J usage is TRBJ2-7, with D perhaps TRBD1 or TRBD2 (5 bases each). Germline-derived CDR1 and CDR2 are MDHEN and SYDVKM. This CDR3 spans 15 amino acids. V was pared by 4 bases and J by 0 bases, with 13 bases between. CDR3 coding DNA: TGTGCCAGCAGTTCCGGGGCAGCCCACTCCTACGAGCAGTACTTC. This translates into CASSSGAAHSYEQYF.

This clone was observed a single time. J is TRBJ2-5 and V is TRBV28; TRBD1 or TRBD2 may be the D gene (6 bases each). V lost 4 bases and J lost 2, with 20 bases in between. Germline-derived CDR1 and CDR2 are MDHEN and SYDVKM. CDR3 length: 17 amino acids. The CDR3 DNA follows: TGTGCCAGCAGTTACCCATTAGGGGGGCCGGGGCAAGAGACCCAGTACTTC. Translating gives CASSYPLGGPGQETQYF.

CDR3 amino acids: CATSRAGTANTEAFF. CDR3 nucleotides: TGTGCCACCAGCAGAGCGGGGACGGCGAACACTGAAGCTTTCTTT. The rearrangement joins TRBV15 to TRBJ1-1; TRBD1 is a possible D gene (5 bases). Deletions cut 1 base from V and 1 base from J, with 10 bases between. Germline loops: CDR1 LNHNV, CDR2 YYDKDF (reference sequence). The CDR3 consists of 15 residues.

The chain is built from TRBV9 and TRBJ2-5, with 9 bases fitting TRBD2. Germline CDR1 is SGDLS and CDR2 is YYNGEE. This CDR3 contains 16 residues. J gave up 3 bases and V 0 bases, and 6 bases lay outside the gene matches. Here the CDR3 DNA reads TGTGCCAGCAGCGTAGGGTTAGCGGGAGTCGAAGAGACCCAGTACTTC. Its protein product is CASSVGLAGVEETQYF. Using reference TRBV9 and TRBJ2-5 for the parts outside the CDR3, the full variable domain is DSGVTQTPKHLITATGQRVTLRCSPRSGDLSVYWYQQSLDQGLQFLIQYYNGEERAKGNILERFSAQQFPDLHSELNLSSLELGDSALYFCASSVGLAGVEETQYFGPGTRLLVL.

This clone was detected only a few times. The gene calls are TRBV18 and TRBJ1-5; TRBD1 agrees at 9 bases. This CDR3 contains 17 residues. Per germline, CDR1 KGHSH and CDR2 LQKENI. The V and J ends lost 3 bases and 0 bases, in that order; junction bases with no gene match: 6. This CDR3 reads CASSPTGGGYSNQPQHF. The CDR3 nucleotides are TGTGCCAGCTCACCGACAGGGGGGGGATATAGCAATCAGCCCCAGCATTTT.

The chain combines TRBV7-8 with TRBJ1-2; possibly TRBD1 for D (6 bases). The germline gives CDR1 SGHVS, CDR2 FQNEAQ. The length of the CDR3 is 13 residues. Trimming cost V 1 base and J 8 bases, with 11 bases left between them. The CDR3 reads CASSLEQGLGYTF. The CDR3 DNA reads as TGTGCCAGCAGCTTAGAACAGGGCCTAGGCTACACCTTC.

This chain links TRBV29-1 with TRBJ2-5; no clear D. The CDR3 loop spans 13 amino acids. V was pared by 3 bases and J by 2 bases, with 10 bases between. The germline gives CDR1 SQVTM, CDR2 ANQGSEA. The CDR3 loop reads CSVDSARQETQYF. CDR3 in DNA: TGCAGCGTTGATTCGGCGCGGCAAGAGACCCAGTACTTC.

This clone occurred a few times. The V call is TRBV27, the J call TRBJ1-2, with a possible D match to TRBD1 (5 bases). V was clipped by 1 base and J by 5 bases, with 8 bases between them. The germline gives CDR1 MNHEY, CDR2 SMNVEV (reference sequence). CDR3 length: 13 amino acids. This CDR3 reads CASSLWGTYGYTF. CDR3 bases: TGTGCCAGCAGTTTATGGGGGACGTATGGCTACACCTTC.

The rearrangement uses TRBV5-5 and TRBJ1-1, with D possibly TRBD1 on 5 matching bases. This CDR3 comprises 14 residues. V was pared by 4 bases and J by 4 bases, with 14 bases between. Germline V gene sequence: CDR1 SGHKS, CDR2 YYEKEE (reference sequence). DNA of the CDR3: TGTGCCAGCAGCGGCGGGACTAGGGGCACTGAAGCTTTCTTT. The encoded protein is CASSGGTRGTEAFF.